These 25 T cell receptor beta chains came from one sample sequenced in a study of blood T cell repertoires in COVID-19. The repertoire was sequenced with immunoSEQ multiplex PCR; TCRdb's copy has only in-frame clones and lacks some. The sample has about 180,000 clones; 90% are singletons. Sequenced input: peripheral blood. All receptors derive from a man between 45 and 60 years old with acute or convalescent COVID-19.

CDR3 nucleotides: TGTGCCAGCTCACGCCTACAGGGCTCCTACGAGCAGTACTTC. Residues: CASSRLQGSYEQYF. V is TRBV18 and J is TRBJ2-7; maybe TRBD1 (6 bases). V was shortened by 4 bases and J by 0 bases, with 10 bases between the two germline ends. CDR1 and CDR2 (germline): KGHSH, LQKENI. The length of the CDR3 is 14 residues.

The chain combines TRBV6-6 with TRBJ1-5, with D possibly being TRBD1 (5 bases). Germline V gene data show CDR1 as MNHNY and CDR2 as SVGAGI (reference sequence). This CDR3 is 14 amino acids long. Between the trimmed V and J ends, which lost 4 bases and 4 bases, there was a span of 11 bases. Written as DNA, the CDR3 is TGTGCCAGCAGTTTCACAGGTTCTAATCAGCCCCAGCATTTT. Residues: CASSFTGSNQPQHF.

CDR3: CASRATSGRPYF. Written as DNA, the CDR3 is TGTGCCAGCAGGGCCACTAGCGGACGCCCATATTTT. The chain links TRBV2 to TRBJ2-3; 8 nucleotides agree with TRBD2. This CDR3 spans 12 amino acids. Looked up from germline, CDR1 is SNHLY and CDR2 is FYNNEI. J lost 15 bases, V lost 6 bases, and 11 bases had no gene match.

The genes are TRBV5-6 and TRBJ1-1; D not resolved. CDR1 SGHDT and CDR2 YYEEEE come from the germline V gene. The CDR3 has 17 residues. V was cut by 2 bases and J by 2 bases, with 19 bases left in between. The CDR3 region has the DNA TGTGCCAGCAGCTTACTAAGTCTAAAGACCACTAACACTGAAGCTTTCTTT. It codes for CASSLLSLKTTNTEAFF.

The chain carries TRBV7-9 and TRBJ1-1; perhaps TRBD1 as D (6 bases). Germline CDR1 SEHNR, CDR2 FQNEAQ (reference sequence). With 5 bases removed from V and 1 base from J, the gap between germline ends came to 14 bases. The CDR3 has 15 residues. The CDR3 nucleotides are TGTGCCAGCAGCCGTCCAGGGGCGCGGAACACTGAAGCTTTCTTT. Amino acid sequence: CASSRPGARNTEAFF.

The CDR3 DNA follows: TGCGCCAGCAGTCAAAGCGAGGCATGTCACACTGAAGCTTTCTTT. Its translation is CASSQSEACHTEAFF. The chain recombines TRBV23-1 with TRBJ1-1; D unresolved. TRBV23-1 is an open reading frame, and its role is uncertain. Trimming pared 2 bases from V and 3 bases from J, leaving 13 bases between. The CDR3 covers 15 residues.

The V call is TRBV6-6, the J call TRBJ1-3, with 9 bases aligning to TRBD1. J gave up 2 bases and V 6 bases, and 5 bases lay outside the gene matches. Germline V gene sequence: CDR1 MNHNY, CDR2 SVGAGI (reference sequence). This CDR3 is 15 amino acids long. The CDR3 DNA reads TGTGCCAGCAGCCCGGGACAGGGTCCTGGAAACACCATATATTTT. Protein sequence: CASSPGQGPGNTIYF.

The rearrangement joins TRBV15 to TRBJ1-3, with TRBD1 identical over 10 bases. The CDR3 has 16 amino acids. Germline V lookup: CDR1 LNHNV, CDR2 YYDKDF (reference sequence). J was trimmed by 4 bases and V by 8 bases; bases with no gene match: 11. The CDR3 nucleotides read TGTGCCACCCAAACTCCCGGGACAGGGGTCGGAAACACCATATATTTT. This translates into CATQTPGTGVGNTIYF.

This clone was detected a few times. The chain recombines TRBV19 with TRBJ1-2; possible D gene TRBD1, 6 bases. The V gene lost 10 bases and the J gene lost 0 bases, with 15 bases spanning the gap. The CDR3 has 14 amino acids. Germline V gene sequence: CDR1 LNHDA, CDR2 SQIVND (reference sequence). The CDR3 is CATRGQPSNYGYTF. The DNA for the CDR3 is TGTGCCACTCGAGGACAGCCTTCTAACTATGGCTACACCTTC.

This clone was seen only once. This chain connects TRBV18 to TRBJ1-5, with D perhaps TRBD1 (5 bases). Trimming stripped 4 bases from V and 2 bases from J, with 15 bases between. The CDR3 has 16 residues. Looked up from germline, CDR1 is KGHSH and CDR2 is LQKENI. CDR3 coding DNA: TGTGCCAGCTCACAATACCCATGGGGCGGCAATCAGCCCCAGCATTTT. This gives the protein CASSQYPWGGNQPQHF.

This chain uses TRBV27 with TRBJ2-3, with TRBD2 matching over 9 bases. The CDR3 sequence is 16 residues long. V gave up 4 bases and J gave up 8 bases; unmatched junction bases: 13. Germline V gene data show CDR1 as MNHEY and CDR2 as SMNVEV (reference sequence). CDR3 loop: CASSSKQRGDKSTQYF. The DNA for the CDR3 is TGTGCCAGCAGTTCTAAACAGCGGGGGGACAAGAGTACGCAGTATTTT.

The rearrangement links TRBV27 to TRBJ1-1; the D gene is possibly TRBD1 (5 bases). CDR3 length: 14 residues. Germline CDR1 reads MNHEY; CDR2 reads SMNVEV (reference sequence). The germline V and J ends were trimmed by 3 bases and 5 bases, with 13 bases remaining between them. Written as DNA, the CDR3 is TGTGCCAGCAGTTTGGACAATTATAATACTGAAGCTTTCTTT. It codes for CASSLDNYNTEAFF.

The gene calls are TRBV7-9 and TRBJ2-1, with 7 bases aligning to TRBD2. Unmatched junction bases numbered 16, after V lost 7 bases and J lost 1 base. The CDR3 is 18 residues long. Germline-derived CDR1 and CDR2 are SEHNR and FQNEAQ (reference sequence). The CDR3 sequence: CASTGLAVMIPSYNEQFF. The DNA of the CDR3 is TGTGCCAGCACGGGGCTAGCGGTTATGATCCCATCCTACAATGAGCAGTTCTTC. Together with reference TRBV7-9 and TRBJ2-1, the CDR3 gives the full variable domain: DTGVSQNPRHKITKRGQNVTFRCDPISEHNRLYWYRQTLGQGPEFLTYFQNEAQLEKSRLLSDRFSAERPKGSFSTLEIQRTEQGDSAMYLCASTGLAVMIPSYNEQFFGPGTRLTVL.

This chain links TRBV3-1 (or the pseudogene TRBV3-2) with TRBJ2-1; possible D gene TRBD2, 6 bases. The CDR3 loop spans 16 amino acids. Germline values: CDR1 LGHDT, CDR2 YNNKEL (reference sequence). With 0 bases removed from V and 3 bases from J, the gap between germline ends came to 12 bases. This CDR3 reads CASSQDGRGYYNEQFF. CDR3 DNA sequence: TGTGCCAGCAGCCAAGATGGGCGGGGATACTACAATGAGCAGTTCTTC.

This chain uses TRBV25-1 with TRBJ2-7, with 9 bases fitting TRBD1. The junction had 6 bases not matched to a gene; V was cut back by 4 bases and J by 2 bases. CDR1 and CDR2 (germline): MGHDK, SYGVNS. The CDR3 sequence is 15 residues long. The CDR3 DNA reads TGTGCCAGCAGTGGCGTGGGACAGGGACCCTACGAGCAGTACTTC. This gives the protein CASSGVGQGPYEQYF.

The V call is TRBV29-1, the J call TRBJ1-2; tentative D call: TRBD1 (5 bases). Germline V gene data show CDR1 as SQVTM and CDR2 as ANQGSEA. The CDR3 has 13 residues. Trimming took 8 bases from V and 0 from J, leaving 13 bases between them. CDR3 nucleotide sequence: TGCAGCATTGGAGAGGGGCCTAACTATGGCTACACCTTC. Protein sequence: CSIGEGPNYGYTF.

The chain has TRBV6-6 and TRBJ1-1, with a weak D call TRBD1 (6 bases). Germline loops: CDR1 MNHNY, CDR2 SVGAGI (reference sequence). V was shortened by 4 bases and J by 1 base, with 16 bases between the two germline ends. There are 16 residues in the CDR3. CDR3 sequence reads: CASSLPPGTKNTEAFF. The DNA for the CDR3 is TGTGCCAGCAGTTTACCGCCCGGGACAAAGAACACTGAAGCTTTCTTT.

The chain employs TRBV6-5 and TRBJ2-1; tentative D call: TRBD2 (6 bases). V gave up 2 bases and J gave up 0 bases, with 11 bases separating them. The CDR3 has 16 amino acids. CDR1 and CDR2 (germline): MNHEY, SVGAGI. CDR3 region: CASSYGLGGSYNEQFF. CDR3 sequence (DNA): TGTGCCAGCAGTTACGGCTTGGGGGGCTCCTACAATGAGCAGTTCTTC.

The genes are TRBV7-2 and TRBJ2-1; TRBD1 agrees at 11 bases. Looked up from germline, CDR1 is SGHTA and CDR2 is FQGNSA. This CDR3 spans 16 amino acids. J lost 6 bases, V lost 5 bases, and 9 bases had no gene match. CDR3 sequence: CASSQPGTGGVNEQFF. CDR3 bases: TGTGCCAGCAGCCAGCCTGGGACAGGGGGTGTCAATGAGCAGTTCTTC. Combining the CDR3 with reference TRBV7-2 and TRBJ2-1 gives the whole variable domain GAGVSQSPSNKVTEKGKDVELRCDPISGHTALYWYRQSLGQGLEFLIYFQGNSAPDKSGLPSDRFSAERTGGSVSTLTIQRTQQEDSAVYLCASSQPGTGGVNEQFFGPGTRLTVL.

This clone showed up just a few times. The chain employs TRBV7-2 and TRBJ2-5; 7 bases align to TRBD1. The CDR3 consists of 13 residues. V shed 11 bases and J 5 bases; nucleotides not matched to a gene: 11. Looked up from germline, CDR1 is SGHTA and CDR2 is FQGNSA. The CDR3 DNA sequence: TGTGCCGTTTCGAGGGGGCCCTCGGAGACCCAGTACTTC. Amino acids: CAVSRGPSETQYF.

The V and J genes are TRBV15 and TRBJ2-7; no clear D. The CDR3 totals 13 residues. Germline V gene sequence: CDR1 LNHNV, CDR2 YYDKDF (reference sequence). The V and J ends lost 2 bases and 0 bases respectively, with 5 bases between them. CDR3 amino acids: CATSRPSSYEQYF. CDR3 sequence (DNA): TGTGCCACCAGCAGACCTTCCTCCTACGAGCAGTACTTC.

This clone was observed a few times. The CDR3 region is CASSLKGGNEQFF. In nucleotides, the CDR3 is TGTGCCAGCAGCTTAAAAGGCGGCAATGAGCAGTTCTTC. The chain employs TRBV7-9 and TRBJ2-1; D is uncertain. Trimming left V 2 bases short and J 6 bases short, with 8 bases between. Germline CDR1 reads SEHNR; CDR2 reads FQNEAQ (reference sequence). The CDR3 length is 13 residues.

This clone occurred once. This rearrangement joins TRBV6-5 to TRBJ2-7; 7 bases are a match to TRBD1. The CDR3 length is 15 residues. Germline CDR1 and CDR2: MNHEY and SVGAGI. The junction had 15 bases not matched to a gene; V was cut back by 6 bases and J by 7 bases. This CDR3 is CASRSTGVSAEEQYF. Here the CDR3 DNA reads TGTGCCAGCAGGTCTACAGGGGTTAGCGCCGAAGAGCAGTACTTC.

The chain carries TRBV5-6 and TRBJ2-2, with TRBD2 as a possible D gene (5 bases). This CDR3 has 16 residues. Trimming removed 0 bases from V and 3 bases from J, with 12 bases in between. Germline assignment: CDR1 SGHDT and CDR2 YYEEEE. The CDR3 sequence is CASSLVGGVDTGELFF. The CDR3 nucleotides are TGTGCCAGCAGCTTGGTAGGAGGCGTAGACACCGGGGAGCTGTTTTTT.

The chain joins TRBV15 to TRBJ2-4; TRBD2 agrees at 14 bases. The V segment lost 3 bases and the J segment 7 bases; nucleotides outside the gene matches: 5. The CDR3 spans 16 residues. CDR1 is LNHNV, CDR2 YYDKDF, per germline (reference sequence). CDR3 coding DNA: TGTGCCACCAGCAGCCCGACTAGCGGGAGGGGCAACATTCAGTACTTC. Protein sequence: CATSSPTSGRGNIQYF.